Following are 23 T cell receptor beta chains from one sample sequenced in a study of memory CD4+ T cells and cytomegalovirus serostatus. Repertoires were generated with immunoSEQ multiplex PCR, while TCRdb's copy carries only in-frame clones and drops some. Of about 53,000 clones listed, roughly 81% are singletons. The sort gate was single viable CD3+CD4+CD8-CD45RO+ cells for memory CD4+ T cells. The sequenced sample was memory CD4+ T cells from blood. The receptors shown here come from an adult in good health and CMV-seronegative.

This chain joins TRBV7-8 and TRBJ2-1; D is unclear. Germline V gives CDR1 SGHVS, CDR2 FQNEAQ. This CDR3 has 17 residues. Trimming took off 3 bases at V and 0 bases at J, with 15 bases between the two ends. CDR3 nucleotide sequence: TGTGCCAGCAGCTTCTTCGAAGGTGTCCACTCCTACAATGAGCAGTTCTTC. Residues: CASSFFEGVHSYNEQFF. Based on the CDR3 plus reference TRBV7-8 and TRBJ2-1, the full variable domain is GAGVSQSPRYKVAKRGQDVALRCDPISGHVSLFWYQQALGQGPEFLTYFQNEAQLDKSGLPSDRFFAERPEGSVSTLKIQRTQQEDSAVYLCASSFFEGVHSYNEQFFGPGTRLTVL.

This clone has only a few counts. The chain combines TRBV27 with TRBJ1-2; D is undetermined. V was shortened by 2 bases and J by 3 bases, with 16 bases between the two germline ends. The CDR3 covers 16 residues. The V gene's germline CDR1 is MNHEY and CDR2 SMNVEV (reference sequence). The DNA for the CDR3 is TGTGCCAGCAGTTTAGTCCCTTTTGAGCATTACTATGGCTACACCTTC. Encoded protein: CASSLVPFEHYYGYTF.

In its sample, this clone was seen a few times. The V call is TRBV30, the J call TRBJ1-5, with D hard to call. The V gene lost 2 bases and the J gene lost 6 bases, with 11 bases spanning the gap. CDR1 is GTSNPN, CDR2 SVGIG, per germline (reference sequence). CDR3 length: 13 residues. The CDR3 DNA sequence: TGTGCCTGGAGTCAAGGGTTGCGTCAGCCCCAGCATTTT. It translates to CAWSQGLRQPQHF. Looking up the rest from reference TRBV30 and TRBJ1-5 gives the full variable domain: SQTIHQWPATLVQPVGSPLSLECTVEGTSNPNLYWYRQAAGRGLQLLFYSVGIGQISSEVPQNLSASRPQDRQFILSSKKLLLSDSGFYLCAWSQGLRQPQHFGDGTRLSIL.

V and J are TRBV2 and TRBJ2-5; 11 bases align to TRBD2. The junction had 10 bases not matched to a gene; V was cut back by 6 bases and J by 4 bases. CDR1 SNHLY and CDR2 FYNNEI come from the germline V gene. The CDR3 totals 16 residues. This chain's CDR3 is CASSATTSGKGETQYF. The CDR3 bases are TGTGCCAGCAGCGCCACGACTAGCGGGAAGGGAGAGACCCAGTACTTC.

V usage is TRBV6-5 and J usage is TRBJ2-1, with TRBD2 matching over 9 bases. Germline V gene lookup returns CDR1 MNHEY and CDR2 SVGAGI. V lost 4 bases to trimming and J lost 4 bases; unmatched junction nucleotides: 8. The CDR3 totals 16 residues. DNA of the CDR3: TGTGCCAGCAGTTCCATGAGCGGGAGGTCTTACAATGAGCAGTTCTTC. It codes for CASSSMSGRSYNEQFF.

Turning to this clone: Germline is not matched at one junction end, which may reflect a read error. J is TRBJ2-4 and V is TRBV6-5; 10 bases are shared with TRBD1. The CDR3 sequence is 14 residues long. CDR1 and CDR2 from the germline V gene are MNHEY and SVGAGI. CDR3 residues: CASSRTGGRNTQYF. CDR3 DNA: TGTGCCAGTAGTAGGACAGGGGGAAGAAACACTCAGTACTTC.

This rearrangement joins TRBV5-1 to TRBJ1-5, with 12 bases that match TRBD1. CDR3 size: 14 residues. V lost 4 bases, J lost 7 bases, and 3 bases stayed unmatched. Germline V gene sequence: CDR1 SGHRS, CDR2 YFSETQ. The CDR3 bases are TGCGCCAGCAGCACGGGACAGGGGGCCCAGCCCCAGCATTTT. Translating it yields CASSTGQGAQPQHF. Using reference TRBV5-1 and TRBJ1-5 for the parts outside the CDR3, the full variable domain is KAGVTQTPRYLIKTRGQQVTLSCSPISGHRSVSWYQQTPGQGLQFLFEYFSETQRNKGNFPGRFSGRQFSNSRSEMNVSTLELGDSALYLCASSTGQGAQPQHFGDGTRLSIL.

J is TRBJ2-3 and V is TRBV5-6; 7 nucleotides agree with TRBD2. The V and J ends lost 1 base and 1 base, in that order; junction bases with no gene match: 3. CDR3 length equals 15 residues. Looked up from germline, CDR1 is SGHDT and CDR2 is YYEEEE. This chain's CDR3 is CASSLPAGRTDTQYF. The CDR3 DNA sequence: TGTGCCAGCAGCTTGCCAGCGGGACGCACAGATACGCAGTATTTT.

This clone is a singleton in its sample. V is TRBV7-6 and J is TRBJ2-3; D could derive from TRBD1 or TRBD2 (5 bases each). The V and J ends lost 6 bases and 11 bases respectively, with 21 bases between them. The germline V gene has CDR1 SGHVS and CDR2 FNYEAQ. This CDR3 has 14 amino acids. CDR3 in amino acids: CASSIPSEGMKQYF. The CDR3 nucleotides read TGTGCCAGCAGTATTCCTTCAGAGGGGATGAAGCAGTATTTT.

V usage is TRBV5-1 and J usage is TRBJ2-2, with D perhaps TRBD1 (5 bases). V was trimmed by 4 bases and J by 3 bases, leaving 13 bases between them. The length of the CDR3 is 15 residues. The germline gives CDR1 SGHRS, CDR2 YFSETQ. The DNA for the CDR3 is TGCGCCAGCAGCCAAGGGGTCCAGTACACCGGGGAGCTGTTTTTT. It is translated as CASSQGVQYTGELFF.

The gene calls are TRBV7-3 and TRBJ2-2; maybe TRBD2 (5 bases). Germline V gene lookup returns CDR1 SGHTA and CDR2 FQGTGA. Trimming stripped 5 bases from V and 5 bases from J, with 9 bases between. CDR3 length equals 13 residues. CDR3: CASSKERTGELFF. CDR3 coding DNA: TGTGCCAGCAGCAAAGAGCGGACCGGGGAGCTGTTTTTT.

The CDR3 region has the DNA TGTGCCAGCAGCTTAGATTGGGCTAGCGATGAGCAGTTCTTC. The encoded protein is CASSLDWASDEQFF. The V gene is TRBV11-2, the J gene TRBJ2-1; D might be TRBD2 (6 bases). The germline V gene encodes CDR1 SGHAT and CDR2 FQNNGV. V gave up 0 bases and J gave up 8 bases, with 11 bases separating them. This CDR3 contains 14 residues.

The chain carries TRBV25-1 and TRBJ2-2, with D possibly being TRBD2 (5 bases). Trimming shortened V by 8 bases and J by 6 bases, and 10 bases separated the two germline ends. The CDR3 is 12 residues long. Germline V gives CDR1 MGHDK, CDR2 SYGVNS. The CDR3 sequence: CASRGLPGELFF. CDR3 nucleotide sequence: TGTGCCAGCCGAGGGCTACCCGGGGAGCTGTTTTTT.

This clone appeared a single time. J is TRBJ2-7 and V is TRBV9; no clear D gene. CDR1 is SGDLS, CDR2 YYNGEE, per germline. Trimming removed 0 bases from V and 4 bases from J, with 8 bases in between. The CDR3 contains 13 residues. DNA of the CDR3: TGTGCCAGCAGCGTAGCTGCACAGTACGAGCAGTACTTC. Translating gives CASSVAAQYEQYF.

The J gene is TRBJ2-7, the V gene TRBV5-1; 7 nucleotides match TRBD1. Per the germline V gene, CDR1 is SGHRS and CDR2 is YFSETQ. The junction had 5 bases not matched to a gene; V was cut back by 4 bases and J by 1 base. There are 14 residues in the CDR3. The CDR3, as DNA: TGCGCCAGCAGCAAAGGACAGGCTTCCTACGAGCAGTACTTC. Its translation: CASSKGQASYEQYF. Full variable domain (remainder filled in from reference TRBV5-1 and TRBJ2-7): KAGVTQTPRYLIKTRGQQVTLSCSPISGHRSVSWYQQTPGQGLQFLFEYFSETQRNKGNFPGRFSGRQFSNSRSEMNVSTLELGDSALYLCASSKGQASYEQYFGPGTRLTVT.

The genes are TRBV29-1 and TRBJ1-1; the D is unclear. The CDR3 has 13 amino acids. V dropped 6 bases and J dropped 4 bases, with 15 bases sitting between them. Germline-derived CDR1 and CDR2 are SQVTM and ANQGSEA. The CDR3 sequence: CSVSPGYVTEAFF. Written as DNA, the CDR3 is TGCAGCGTCTCTCCGGGCTATGTCACTGAAGCTTTCTTT.

DNA of the CDR3: TGTGCCTGGAGGACCTTCCGAGCGGGAAAGTCAGATACGCAGTATTTT. Its protein is CAWRTFRAGKSDTQYF. The chain carries TRBV30 and TRBJ2-3, with 7 bases aligning to TRBD2. This CDR3 contains 16 residues. Germline CDR1 GTSNPN, CDR2 SVGIG (reference sequence). V gave up 3 bases and J gave up 4 bases; unmatched junction bases: 13.

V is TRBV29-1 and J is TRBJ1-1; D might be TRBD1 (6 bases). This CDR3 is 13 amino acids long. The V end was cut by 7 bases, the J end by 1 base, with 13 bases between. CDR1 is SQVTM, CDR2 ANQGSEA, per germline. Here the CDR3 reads CSGSGQTNTEAFF. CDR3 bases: TGCAGCGGGTCCGGACAGACGAACACTGAAGCTTTCTTT.

Written as DNA, the CDR3 is TGCGCCAGCAGTGACCAATTCGGGGAGCTGTTTTTT. Translated, it gives CASSDQFGELFF. The chain joins TRBV10-2 to TRBJ2-2; D call uncertain. V lost 3 bases to trimming and J lost 7 bases, with 6 bases between them. The germline V gene has CDR1 WSHSY and CDR2 SAAADI. The CDR3 runs to 12 residues.

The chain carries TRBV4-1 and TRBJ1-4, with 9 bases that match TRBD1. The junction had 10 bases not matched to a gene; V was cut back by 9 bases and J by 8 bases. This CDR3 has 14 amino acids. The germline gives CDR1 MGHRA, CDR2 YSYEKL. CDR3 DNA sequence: TGCGCCAGTCACGACAGGGGGAAACGCGAAAAACTGTTTTTT. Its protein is CASHDRGKREKLFF.

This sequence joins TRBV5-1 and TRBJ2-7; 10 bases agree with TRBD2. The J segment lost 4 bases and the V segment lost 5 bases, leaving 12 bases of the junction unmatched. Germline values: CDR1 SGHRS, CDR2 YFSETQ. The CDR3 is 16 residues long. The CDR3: CASRPPGSGRGYEQYF. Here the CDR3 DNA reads TGCGCCAGCAGGCCTCCCGGGAGCGGGAGGGGTTACGAGCAGTACTTC.

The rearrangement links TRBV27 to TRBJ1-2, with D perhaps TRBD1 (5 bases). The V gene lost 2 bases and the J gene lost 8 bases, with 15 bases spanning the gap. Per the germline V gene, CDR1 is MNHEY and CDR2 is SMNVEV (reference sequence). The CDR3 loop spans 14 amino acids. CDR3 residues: CASSLALGVGGYTF. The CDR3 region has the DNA TGTGCCAGCAGTTTAGCGTTAGGGGTCGGCGGCTACACCTTC.

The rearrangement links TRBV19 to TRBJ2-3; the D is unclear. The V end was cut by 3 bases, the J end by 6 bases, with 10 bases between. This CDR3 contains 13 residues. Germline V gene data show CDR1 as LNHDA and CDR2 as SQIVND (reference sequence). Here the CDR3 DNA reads TGTGCCAGTAGTATGGCGATCAGGGATACGCAGTATTTT. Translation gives CASSMAIRDTQYF. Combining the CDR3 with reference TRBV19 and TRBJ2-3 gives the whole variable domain DGGITQSPKYLFRKEGQNVTLSCEQNLNHDAMYWYRQDPGQGLRLIYYSQIVNDFQKGDIAEGYSVSREKKESFPLTVTSAQKNPTAFYLCASSMAIRDTQYFGPGTRLTVL.